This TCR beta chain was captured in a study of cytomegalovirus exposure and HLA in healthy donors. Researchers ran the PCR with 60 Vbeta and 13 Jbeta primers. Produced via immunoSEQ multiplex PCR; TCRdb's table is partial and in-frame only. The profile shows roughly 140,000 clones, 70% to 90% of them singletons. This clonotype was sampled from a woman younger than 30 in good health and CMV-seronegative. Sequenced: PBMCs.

CDR3 in amino acids: CASSLGVGLGEEQYF. CDR3 sequence (DNA): TGTGCCAGCAGCCTGGGCGTGGGACTAGGCGAAGAGCAGTACTTC. V gene TRBV11-2 combines with J gene TRBJ2-7, with 8 bases aligning to TRBD2. This CDR3 is 15 amino acids long. Germline V lookup: CDR1 SGHAT, CDR2 FQNNGV. V shed 5 bases and J 7 bases; nucleotides not matched to a gene: 13.